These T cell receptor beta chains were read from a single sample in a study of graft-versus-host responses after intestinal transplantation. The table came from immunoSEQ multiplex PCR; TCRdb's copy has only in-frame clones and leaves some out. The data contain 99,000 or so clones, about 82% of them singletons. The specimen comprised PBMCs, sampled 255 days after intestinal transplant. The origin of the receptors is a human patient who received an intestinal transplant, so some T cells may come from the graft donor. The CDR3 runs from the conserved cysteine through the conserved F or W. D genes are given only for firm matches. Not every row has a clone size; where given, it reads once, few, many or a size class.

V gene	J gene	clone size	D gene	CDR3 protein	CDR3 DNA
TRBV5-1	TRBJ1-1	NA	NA	CASSFGGRGVNTEAFF	TGCGCCAGCAGCTTCGGGGGGCGCGGGGTGAACACTGAAGCTTTCTTT
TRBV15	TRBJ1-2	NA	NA	CATSDKAFNYGYTF	TGTGCCACCAGCGATAAGGCGTTTAACTATGGCTACACCTTC
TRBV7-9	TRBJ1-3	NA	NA	CASSRDTLSGNTIYF	TGTGCCAGCAGCAGGGACACGCTCTCTGGAAACACCATATATTTT
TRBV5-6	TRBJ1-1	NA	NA	CASSPGRTEAFF	TGTGCCAGCAGCCCCGGTCGCACTGAAGCTTTCTTT
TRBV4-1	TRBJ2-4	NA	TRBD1	CASSQEQGASNIQYF	TGCGCCAGCAGCCAAGAACAGGGGGCTTCAAACATTCAGTACTTC
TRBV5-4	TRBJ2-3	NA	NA	CASSLGGTDTQYF	TGTGCCAGCAGCTTAGGGGGGACAGATACGCAGTATTTT
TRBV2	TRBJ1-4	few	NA	CASSDRAQEEKLFF	TGTGCCAGCAGTGACCGGGCCCAGGAGGAAAAACTGTTTTTT
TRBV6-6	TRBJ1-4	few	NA	CASTLGPAEKLFF	TGTGCCAGCACCCTAGGACCGGCTGAAAAACTGTTTTTT
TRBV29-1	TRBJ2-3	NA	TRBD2	CSVRGGRTDTQYF	TGCAGCGTTCGGGGGGGCCGCACAGATACGCAGTATTTT
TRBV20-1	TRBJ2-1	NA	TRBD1	CSAGTDNEQFF	TGCAGTGCCGGGACAGACAATGAGCAGTTCTTC
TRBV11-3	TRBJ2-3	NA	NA	CASSLDHTDTQYF	TGTGCCAGCAGCTTAGATCACACAGATACGCAGTATTTT
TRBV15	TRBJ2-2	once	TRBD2	CATRPSGADAGELFF	TGTGCCACCAGACCAAGCGGGGCGGACGCCGGGGAGCTGTTTTTT
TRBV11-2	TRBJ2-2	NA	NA	CASSLPVTGELFF	TGTGCCAGCAGCTTACCGGTGACCGGGGAGCTGTTTTTT
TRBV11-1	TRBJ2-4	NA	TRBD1	CASRQGAQNIQYF	TGTGCCAGCAGGCAGGGGGCCCAAAACATTCAGTACTTC
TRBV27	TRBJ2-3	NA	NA	CASSLRAVATDTQYF	TGTGCCAGCAGTTTGCGGGCGGTAGCCACAGATACGCAGTATTTT
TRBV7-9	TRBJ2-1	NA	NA	CASSLDHRVGNEQFF	TGTGCCAGCAGCTTGGACCACAGGGTAGGCAATGAGCAGTTCTTC
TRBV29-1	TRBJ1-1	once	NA	CSGGRDFRNTEAFF	TGCAGCGGAGGACGGGACTTCCGGAACACTGAAGCTTTCTTT
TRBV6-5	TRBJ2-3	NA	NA	CASSSSTDTQYF	TGTGCCAGCAGTTCGAGCACAGATACGCAGTATTTT
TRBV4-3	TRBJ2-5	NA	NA	CASSQDSTGQETQYF	TGCGCCAGCAGCCAAGATAGCACAGGTCAAGAGACCCAGTACTTC
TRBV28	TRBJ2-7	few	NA	CASRGARNDYEQYF	TGTGCCAGCAGGGGAGCCAGGAACGACTACGAGCAGTACTTC
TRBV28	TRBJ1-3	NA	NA	CASSPTFQGHRNTIYF	TGTGCCAGCAGCCCTACTTTTCAGGGGCATAGAAACACCATATATTTT
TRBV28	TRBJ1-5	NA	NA	CASSSPSDNQPQHF	TGTGCCAGCAGTTCACCTTCGGACAATCAGCCCCAGCATTTT
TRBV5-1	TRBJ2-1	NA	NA	CASSLGAASYNEQFF	TGCGCCAGCAGCTTGGGGGCGGCCTCCTACAATGAGCAGTTCTTC
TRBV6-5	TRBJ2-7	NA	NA	CASSYPTTRPPYEQYF	TGTGCCAGCAGTTACCCCACGACGCGGCCCCCCTACGAGCAGTACTTC
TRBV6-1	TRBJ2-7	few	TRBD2	CASSESGTSSYEQYF	TGTGCCAGCAGTGAATCGGGGACTAGCTCCTACGAGCAGTACTTC
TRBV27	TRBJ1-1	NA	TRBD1	CASSTGGTEAFF	TGTGCCAGCTCGACAGGGGGCACTGAAGCTTTCTTT
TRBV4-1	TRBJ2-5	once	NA	CASSQGLAPETQYF	TGCGCCAGCAGCCAAGGGCTAGCTCCAGAGACCCAGTACTTC
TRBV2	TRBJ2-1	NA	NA	CASSVRRYNEQFF	TGTGCCAGCAGTGTTCGGCGCTACAATGAGCAGTTCTTC
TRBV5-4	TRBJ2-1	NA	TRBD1	CASSPGQVLGNEQFF	TGTGCCAGCAGCCCAGGACAGGTCCTGGGGAATGAGCAGTTCTTC
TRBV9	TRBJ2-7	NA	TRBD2	CASSVGLAGHSYEQYF	TGTGCCAGCAGCGTTGGGCTAGCGGGCCACTCCTACGAGCAGTACTTC
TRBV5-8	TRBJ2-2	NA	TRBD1	CASSLVPTGVTGELFF	TGTGCCAGCAGCTTGGTTCCGACAGGGGTAACCGGGGAGCTGTTTTTT
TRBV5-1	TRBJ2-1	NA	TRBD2	CASSLERASGMVDEQFF	TGCGCCAGCAGCTTGGAAAGGGCTAGCGGGATGGTCGATGAGCAGTTCTTC
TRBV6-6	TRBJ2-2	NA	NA	CASVEGGNTGELFF	TGTGCCAGCGTGGAGGGCGGGAACACCGGGGAGCTGTTTTTT
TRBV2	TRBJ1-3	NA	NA	CASIQGNGNTIYF	TGTGCCAGCATTCAGGGGAATGGAAACACCATATATTTT
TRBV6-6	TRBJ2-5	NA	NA	CASSYSYQETQYF	TGTGCCAGCAGTTACTCTTACCAAGAGACCCAGTACTTC
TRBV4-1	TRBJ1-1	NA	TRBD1	CASSPGQGNTEAFF	TGCGCCAGCAGCCCGGGACAGGGGAACACTGAAGCTTTCTTT
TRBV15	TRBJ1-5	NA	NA	CATTRGRGGRQPQHF	TGTGCCACCACCCGGGGACGGGGGGGAAGGCAGCCCCAGCATTTT
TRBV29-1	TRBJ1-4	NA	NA	CSVATRGMGGKLFF	TGCAGCGTTGCGACCCGGGGGATGGGTGGGAAACTGTTTTTT
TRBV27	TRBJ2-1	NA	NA	CASSLCPISGSGLAPRREQFF	TGTGCCAGCAGTTTATGCCCTATTTCCGGCTCGGGACTCGCCCCCAGGCGGGAGCAGTTCTTC
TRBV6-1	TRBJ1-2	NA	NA	CASGQPRIYGYTF	TGTGCCAGCGGACAGCCCCGCATCTATGGCTACACCTTC
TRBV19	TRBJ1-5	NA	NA	CASRGGISNQPQHF	TGTGCCAGTAGAGGGGGGATTAGCAATCAGCCCCAGCATTTT
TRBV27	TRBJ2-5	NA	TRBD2	CASSPRGGEETQYF	TGTGCCAGCAGCCCTCGCGGGGGGGAGGAGACCCAGTACTTC
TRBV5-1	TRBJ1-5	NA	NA	CASSCPQGVVYQPQHF	TGCGCCAGCAGCTGTCCGCAGGGAGTAGTTTATCAGCCCCAGCATTTT
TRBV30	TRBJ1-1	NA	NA	CAWSVGQSNTEAFF	TGTGCCTGGAGTGTCGGACAATCGAACACTGAAGCTTTCTTT
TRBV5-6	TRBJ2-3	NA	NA	CASSLGEIFTDTQYF	TGTGCCAGCAGCTTAGGCGAGATTTTCACAGATACGCAGTATTTT
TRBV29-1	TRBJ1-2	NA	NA	CSVGWGAVVYNYGYTF	TGCAGCGTTGGTTGGGGGGCTGTTGTATATAACTATGGCTACACCTTC
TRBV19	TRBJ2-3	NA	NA	CASSTTLGTDTQYF	TGTGCCAGTAGTACGACTTTGGGCACAGATACGCAGTATTTT
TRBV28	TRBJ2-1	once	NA	CASSLFQGFAYNEQFF	TGTGCCAGCAGTTTATTTCAGGGGTTCGCCTACAATGAGCAGTTCTTC
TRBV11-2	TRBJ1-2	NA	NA	CASMGGLTGSYGYTF	TGTGCCAGCATGGGAGGGCTGACAGGTAGCTATGGCTACACCTTC
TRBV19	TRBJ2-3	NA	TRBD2	CASSRLAGGDTQYF	TGTGCCAGTAGCCGACTAGCGGGGGGCGATACGCAGTATTTT
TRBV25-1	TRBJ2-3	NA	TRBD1	CASSPPSGGLFYTQYF	TGCGCCAGCAGCCCACCGTCAGGGGGCCTCTTCTATACGCAGTATTTT
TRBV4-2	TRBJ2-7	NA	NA	CASSQDWDSSYEQYF	TGTGCCAGCAGCCAAGATTGGGACTCCTCCTACGAGCAGTACTTC
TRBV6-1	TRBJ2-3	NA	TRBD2	CASSEGGGATDTQYF	TGTGCCAGCAGTGAAGGCGGGGGGGCCACAGATACGCAGTATTTT
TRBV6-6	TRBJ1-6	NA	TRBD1	CASSPGTGASPLHF	TGTGCCAGCAGTCCCGGGACAGGGGCCTCACCCCTCCACTTT
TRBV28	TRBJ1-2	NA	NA	CATGQPQGGYTF	TGTGCCACTGGACAACCCCAGGGGGGCTACACCTTC
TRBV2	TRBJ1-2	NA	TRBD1	CASRSMTGDAYGYTF	TGTGCCAGCAGGTCCATGACAGGGGATGCCTATGGCTACACCTTC
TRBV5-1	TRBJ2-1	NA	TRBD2	CASSSLAGEQFF	TGCGCCAGCAGCTCGCTAGCGGGTGAGCAGTTCTTC
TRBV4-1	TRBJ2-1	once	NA	CASRSGSHHPYNEQFF	TGCGCCAGCAGATCGGGGAGCCATCACCCCTACAATGAGCAGTTCTTC
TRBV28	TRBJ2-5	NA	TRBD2	CASSLAGGFQETQYF	TGTGCCAGCAGTTTAGCGGGAGGCTTCCAAGAGACCCAGTACTTC
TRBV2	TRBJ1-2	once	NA	CASPGGGIANYGYTF	TGTGCCAGCCCTGGGGGGGGAATCGCTAACTATGGCTACACCTTC